This T cell receptor (beta chain) was retrieved from a study of beta chain features in type 1 diabetes. Notes on the study in general: TCRB CDR3s were moderately but significantly shorter in Type 1 diabetes patients in all four CD4+ subsets. Equally in patients and controls, shorter templates might have been favored by PCR.

Investigators reverse transcribed all isolated RNA, so they sequenced expressed TCRB transcripts. Clones were sequenced by immunoSEQ multiplex PCR, and TCRdb holds only the in-frame ones, with some missing. This sample yields tens of thousands of clones, of which roughly 50% are seen a single time; 0.3% belongs to the top ten. Germline assignment: CDR1 SGDLS and CDR2 YYNGEE. The CDR3 is made up of 15 amino acids. V dropped 2 bases and J dropped 5; count of bases not matched to a gene: 8. Markers CD45RO/CCR7/CD25/CD127/CD95/CD27 served to sort CD4+ naive, central memory, regulatory and stem cell-like memory cells. On this clone itself: What it binds is unknown.

The specimen was stem cell memory CD4+ T cells from blood. This chain uses TRBV9 with TRBJ2-3; TRBD2 matches 7 bases. The source of this sequence is a man aged 30 to 39 with type 1 diabetes. CDR3 loop: CASSVGTAGVDTQYF. Here the CDR3 DNA reads TGTGCCAGCAGCGTCGGGACTGCGGGGGTAGATACGCAGTATTTT.